The T cell receptor beta chain under discussion was sequenced for a study of T-cell memory formation after mild COVID-19. Study information: The TCR clusters were mostly specific to one donor.

The authors produced TCR alpha and TCR beta cDNA libraries with sample barcodes and UMIs by 5'RACE using constant-segment primers. MiXCR, applied by TCRdb to the 5' RACE reads, yields one record per CDR3 protein. The sample consists of roughly 200,000 distinct CDR3 sequences, approximately 10% of them appearing once. This CDR3 spans 15 amino acids. CDR1 and CDR2 (germline): MDHEN, SYDVKM. V lost 3 bases and J lost 3, with 14 bases in between. On this clonotype: Its antigen is unidentified.

Study-wide findings and caveats: Memory from before infection featured some responding clones, which suggests cross-reactive memory joined.

The V gene is TRBV28, the J gene TRBJ1-2; D unresolved. This TCR was recovered from a man aged 18-30 years who had mild COVID-19 (a few samples of this study predate the infection). Cell type and time point are not known. The sequencing input was PBMCs or a T cell subset sorted from them (not recorded which). The CDR3 nucleotides are TGTGCCAGCAGTTTGCCAGGAACTGGAGACTATGGCTACACCTTC. This gives the protein CASSLPGTGDYGYTF.